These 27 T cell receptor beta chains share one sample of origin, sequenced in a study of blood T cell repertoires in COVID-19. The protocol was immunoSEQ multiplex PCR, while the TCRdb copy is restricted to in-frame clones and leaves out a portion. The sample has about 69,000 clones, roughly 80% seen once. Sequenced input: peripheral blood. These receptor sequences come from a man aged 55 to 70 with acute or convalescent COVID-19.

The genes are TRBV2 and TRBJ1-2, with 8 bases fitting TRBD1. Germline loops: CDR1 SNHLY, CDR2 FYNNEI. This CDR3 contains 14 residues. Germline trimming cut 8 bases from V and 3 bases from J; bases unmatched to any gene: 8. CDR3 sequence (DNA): TGTGCCAGCGTTAAACAGGGGGGAGACTATGGCTACACCTTC. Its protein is CASVKQGGDYGYTF. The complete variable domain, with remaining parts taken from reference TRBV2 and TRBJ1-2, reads EPEVTQTPSHQVTQMGQEVILRCVPISNHLYFYWYRQILGQKVEFLVSFYNNEISEKSEIFDDQFSVERPDGSNFTLKIRSTKLEDSAMYFCASVKQGGDYGYTFGSGTRLTVV.

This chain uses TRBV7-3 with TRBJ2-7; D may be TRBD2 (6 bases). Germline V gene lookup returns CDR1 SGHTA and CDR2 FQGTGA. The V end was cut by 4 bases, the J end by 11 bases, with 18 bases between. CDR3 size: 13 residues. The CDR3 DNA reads TGTGCCAGCAGCTCCGGGGGACCTACGAGGAAGTACTTC. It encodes CASSSGGPTRKYF.

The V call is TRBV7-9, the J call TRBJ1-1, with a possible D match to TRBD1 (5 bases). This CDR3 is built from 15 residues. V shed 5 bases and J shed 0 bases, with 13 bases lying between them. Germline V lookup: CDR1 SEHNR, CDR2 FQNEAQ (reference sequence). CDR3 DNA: TGTGCCAGCAGCCTTAATAGGGGCGTGAACACTGAAGCTTTCTTT. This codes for CASSLNRGVNTEAFF.

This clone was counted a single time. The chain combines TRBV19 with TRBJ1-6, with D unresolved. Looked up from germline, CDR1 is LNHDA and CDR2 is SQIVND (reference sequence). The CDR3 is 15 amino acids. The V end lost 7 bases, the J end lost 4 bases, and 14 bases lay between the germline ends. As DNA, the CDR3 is TGTGCCAGTACTTCAGGCCCACCGTATAATTCACCCCTCCACTTT. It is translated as CASTSGPPYNSPLHF. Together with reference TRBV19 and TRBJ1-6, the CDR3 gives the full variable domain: DGGITQSPKYLFRKEGQNVTLSCEQNLNHDAMYWYRQDPGQGLRLIYYSQIVNDFQKGDIAEGYSVSREKKESFPLTVTSAQKNPTAFYLCASTSGPPYNSPLHFGNGTRLTVT.

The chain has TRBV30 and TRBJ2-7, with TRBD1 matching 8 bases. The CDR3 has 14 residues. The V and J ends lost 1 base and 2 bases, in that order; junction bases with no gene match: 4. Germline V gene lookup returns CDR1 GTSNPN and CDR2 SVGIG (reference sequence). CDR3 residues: CAWSAGTGPYEQYF. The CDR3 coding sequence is TGTGCCTGGAGTGCTGGGACAGGCCCCTACGAGCAGTACTTC. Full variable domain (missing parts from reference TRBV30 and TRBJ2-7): SQTIHQWPATLVQPVGSPLSLECTVEGTSNPNLYWYRQAAGRGLQLLFYSVGIGQISSEVPQNLSASRPQDRQFILSSKKLLLSDSGFYLCAWSAGTGPYEQYFGPGTRLTVT.

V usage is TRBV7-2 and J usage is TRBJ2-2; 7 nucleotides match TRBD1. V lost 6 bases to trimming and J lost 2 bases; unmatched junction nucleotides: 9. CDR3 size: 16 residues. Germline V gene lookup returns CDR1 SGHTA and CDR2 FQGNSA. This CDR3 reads CASSPATGSNTGELFF. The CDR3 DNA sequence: TGTGCCAGCAGTCCGGCGACAGGGAGCAACACCGGGGAGCTGTTTTTT.

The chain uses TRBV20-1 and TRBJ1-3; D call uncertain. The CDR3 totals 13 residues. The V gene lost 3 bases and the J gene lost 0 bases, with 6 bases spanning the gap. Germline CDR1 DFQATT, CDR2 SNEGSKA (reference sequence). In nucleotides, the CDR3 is TGCAGTGCTAGTGGAGTCTCTGGAAACACCATATATTTT. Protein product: CSASGVSGNTIYF.

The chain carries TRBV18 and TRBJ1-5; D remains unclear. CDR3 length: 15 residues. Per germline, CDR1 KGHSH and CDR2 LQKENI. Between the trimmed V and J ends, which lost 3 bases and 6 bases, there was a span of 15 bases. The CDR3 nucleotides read TGTGCCAGCTCACCGCGCGCCCTTGACACTCAGCCCCAGCATTTT. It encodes CASSPRALDTQPQHF.

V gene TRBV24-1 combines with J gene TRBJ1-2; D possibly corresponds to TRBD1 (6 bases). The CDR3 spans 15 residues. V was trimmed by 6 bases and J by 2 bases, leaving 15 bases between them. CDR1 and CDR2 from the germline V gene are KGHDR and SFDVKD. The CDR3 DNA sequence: TGTGCCACCAGTCTGGGGGCCGGGGCAAACTATGGCTACACCTTC. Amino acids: CATSLGAGANYGYTF.

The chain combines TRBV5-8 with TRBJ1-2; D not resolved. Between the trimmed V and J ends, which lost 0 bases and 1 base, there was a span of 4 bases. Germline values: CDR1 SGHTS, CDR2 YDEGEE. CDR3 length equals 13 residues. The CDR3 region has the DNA TGTGCCAGCAGCTTGGGCGGTAACTATGGCTACACCTTC. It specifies CASSLGGNYGYTF.

Written as DNA, the CDR3 is TGTGCCTGGAGTATTAGCGGGGGGGTTCCCTACGAGCAGTACTTC. It codes for CAWSISGGVPYEQYF. V is TRBV30 and J is TRBJ2-7, with TRBD2 matching over 11 bases. Germline CDR1 is GTSNPN and CDR2 is SVGIG (reference sequence). V shed 2 bases, J shed 2 bases, and the junction held 5 bases outside the gene matches. This CDR3 has 15 residues.

The CDR3 nucleotides are TGTGCCAGCAGCTTAGTGTCGGGACAGGGGTGGAAGGACACTGAAGCTTTCTTT. This gives the protein CASSLVSGQGWKDTEAFF. This chain uses TRBV7-9 with TRBJ1-1; 10 bases fit TRBD1. CDR1 SEHNR and CDR2 FQNEAQ come from the germline V gene (reference sequence). The CDR3 is 18 amino acids. The V segment lost 1 base and the J segment 3 bases; nucleotides outside the gene matches: 11.

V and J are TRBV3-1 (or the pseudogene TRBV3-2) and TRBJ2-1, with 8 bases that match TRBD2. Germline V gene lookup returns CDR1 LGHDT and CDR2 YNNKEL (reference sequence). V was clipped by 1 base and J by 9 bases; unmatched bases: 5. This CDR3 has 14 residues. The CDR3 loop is CASSQAVAGREQFF. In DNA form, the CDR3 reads TGTGCCAGCAGCCAAGCGGTAGCGGGGCGTGAGCAGTTCTTC.

In DNA, the CDR3 is TGCAGCGTTGAAGTAACGGGACACAACACTGAAGCTTTCTTT. It translates to CSVEVTGHNTEAFF. V and J are TRBV29-1 and TRBJ1-1; a weak D match, TRBD1 (6 bases). Germline loops: CDR1 SQVTM, CDR2 ANQGSEA. The CDR3 consists of 14 residues. V was pared by 1 base and J by 2 bases, with 11 bases between. The full variable domain, its missing parts supplied by reference TRBV29-1 and TRBJ1-1, is SAVISQKPSRDICQRGTSLTIQCQVDSQVTMMFWYRQQPGQSLTLIATANQGSEATYESGFVIDKFPISRPNLTFSTLTVSNMSPEDSSIYLCSVEVTGHNTEAFFGQGTRLTVV.

The CDR3 here is CASTSGGGAVEQFF. Here the CDR3 DNA reads TGTGCCAGCACCTCAGGCGGGGGGGCCGTTGAGCAGTTCTTC. This chain uses TRBV27 with TRBJ2-1, with TRBD2 matching 9 bases. V lost 7 bases, J lost 9 bases, and 10 bases stayed unmatched. The CDR3 spans 14 residues. CDR1 is MNHEY, CDR2 SMNVEV, per germline (reference sequence).

CDR3 residues: CASSKVGGQGFHSGNTIYF. The CDR3 bases are TGTGCCAGCAGCAAAGTGGGGGGACAGGGTTTCCACTCTGGAAACACCATATATTTT. This chain connects TRBV21-1 to TRBJ1-3; the table gives TRBD1 as D, unverified against the DNA. TRBV21-1 is tagged as a pseudogene. The CDR3 extends over 19 amino acids.

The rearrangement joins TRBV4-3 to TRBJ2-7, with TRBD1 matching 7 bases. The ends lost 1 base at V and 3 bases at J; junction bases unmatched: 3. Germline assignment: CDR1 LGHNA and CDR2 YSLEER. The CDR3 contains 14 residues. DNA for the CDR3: TGCGCCAGCAGCCAAGGAACAGGGGACTACGAGCAGTACTTC. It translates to CASSQGTGDYEQYF.

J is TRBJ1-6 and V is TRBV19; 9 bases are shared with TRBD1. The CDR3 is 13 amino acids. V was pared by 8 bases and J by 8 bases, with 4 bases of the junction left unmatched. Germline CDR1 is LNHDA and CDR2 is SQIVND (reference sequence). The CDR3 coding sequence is TGTGCCAGTGCGGGACAGGGTCATTCACCCCTCCACTTT. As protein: CASAGQGHSPLHF.

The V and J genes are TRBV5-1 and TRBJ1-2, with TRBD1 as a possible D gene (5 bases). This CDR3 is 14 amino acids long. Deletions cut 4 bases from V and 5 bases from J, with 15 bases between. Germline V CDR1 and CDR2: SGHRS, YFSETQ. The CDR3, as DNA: TGCGCCAGCAGCACCGGGACTGGACCTTATGGCTACACCTTC. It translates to CASSTGTGPYGYTF. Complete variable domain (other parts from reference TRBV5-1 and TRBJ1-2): KAGVTQTPRYLIKTRGQQVTLSCSPISGHRSVSWYQQTPGQGLQFLFEYFSETQRNKGNFPGRFSGRQFSNSRSEMNVSTLELGDSALYLCASSTGTGPYGYTFGSGTRLTVV.

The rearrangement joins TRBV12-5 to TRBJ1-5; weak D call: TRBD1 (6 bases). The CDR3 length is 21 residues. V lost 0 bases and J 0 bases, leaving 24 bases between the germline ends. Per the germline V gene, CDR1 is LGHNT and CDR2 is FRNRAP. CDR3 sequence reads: CASGLVWGQGNDFYSNQPQHF. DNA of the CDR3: TGTGCTAGTGGTTTGGTTTGGGGGCAGGGGAACGACTTCTATAGCAATCAGCCCCAGCATTTT.

The CDR3 DNA sequence: TGTGCCACCAGTGATTTGGGCAGGGCTAACACCGGGGAGCTGTTTTTT. It yields the protein CATSDLGRANTGELFF. V usage is TRBV24-1 and J usage is TRBJ2-2, with D possibly matching TRBD1 (5 bases). Deletions cut 0 bases from V and 2 bases from J, with 9 bases between. The CDR3 totals 16 residues. Per germline, CDR1 KGHDR and CDR2 SFDVKD.

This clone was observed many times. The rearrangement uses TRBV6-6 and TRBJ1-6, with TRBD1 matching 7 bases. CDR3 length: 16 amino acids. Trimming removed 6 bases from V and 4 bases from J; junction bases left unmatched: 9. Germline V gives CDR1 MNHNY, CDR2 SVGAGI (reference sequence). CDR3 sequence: CASSPPGQTYNSPLHF. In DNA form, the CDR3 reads TGTGCCAGCAGCCCCCCGGGACAGACTTATAATTCACCCCTCCACTTT.

In DNA, the CDR3 is TGTGCCATCAGCGACGATCTACAGGGTCCAGACTATGGCTACACCTTC. This codes for CAISDDLQGPDYGYTF. The chain employs TRBV10-3 and TRBJ1-2, with a possible D match to TRBD1 (6 bases). V was shortened by 6 bases and J by 3 bases, with 20 bases between the two germline ends. Per the germline V gene, CDR1 is ENHRY and CDR2 is SYGVKD. CDR3 length: 16 residues.

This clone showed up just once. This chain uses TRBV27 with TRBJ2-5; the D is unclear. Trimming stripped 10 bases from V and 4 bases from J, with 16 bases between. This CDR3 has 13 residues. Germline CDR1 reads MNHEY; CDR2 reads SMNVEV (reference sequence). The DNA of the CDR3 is TGTGCCATCAGCCCTACCAGAGGAGAGACCCAGTACTTC. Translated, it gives CAISPTRGETQYF.

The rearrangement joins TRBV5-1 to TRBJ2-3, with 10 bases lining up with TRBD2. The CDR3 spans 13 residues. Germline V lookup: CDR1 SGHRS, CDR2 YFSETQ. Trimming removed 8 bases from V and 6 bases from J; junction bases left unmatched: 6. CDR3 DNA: TGCGCCAGTCAACTAGCGGGGCTCGATACGCAGTATTTT. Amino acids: CASQLAGLDTQYF.

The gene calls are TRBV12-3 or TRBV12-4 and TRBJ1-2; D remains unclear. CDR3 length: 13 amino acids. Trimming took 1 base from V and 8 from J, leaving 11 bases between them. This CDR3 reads CASSLEGSKGYTF. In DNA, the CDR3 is TGTGCCAGCAGTTTAGAAGGGAGTAAAGGCTACACCTTC.

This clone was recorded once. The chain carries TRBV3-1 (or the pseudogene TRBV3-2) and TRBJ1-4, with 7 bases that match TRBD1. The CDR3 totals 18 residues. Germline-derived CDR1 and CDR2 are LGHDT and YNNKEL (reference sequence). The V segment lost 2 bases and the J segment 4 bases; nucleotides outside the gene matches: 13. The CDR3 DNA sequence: TGTGCCAGCAGCCAACCCCGGACAGGTAGCCCTATTAATGAAAAACTGTTTTTT. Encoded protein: CASSQPRTGSPINEKLFF.